These 32 T cell receptor beta chains came from one sample sequenced in a study of technical replicates of blood from a few donors. Assay: immunoSEQ multiplex PCR; the TCRdb copy retains only in-frame clones and omits some. Of 55,000 to 65,000 clones listed, more than 95% are singletons. The sequenced sample was T cells isolated from PBMCs. Receptors were obtained from a human donor in good health.

The genes are TRBV6-1 and TRBJ1-5; 7 positions match TRBD1. Germline V lookup: CDR1 MNHNS, CDR2 SASEGT. The CDR3 extends over 15 amino acids. The J segment lost 3 bases and the V segment lost 7 bases, leaving 9 bases of the junction unmatched. The CDR3 nucleotides are TGTGCCAGCACCGACAGGGTCCGAGACAATCAGCCCCAGCATTTT. Its translation is CASTDRVRDNQPQHF.

This chain uses TRBV5-5 with TRBJ1-2; D is unresolved. Per germline, CDR1 SGHKS and CDR2 YYEKEE (reference sequence). The CDR3 runs to 13 residues. V was cut by 1 base and J by 8 bases, with 12 bases left in between. The CDR3 DNA reads TGTGCCAGCAGCTTGTCGCAGGCTGGCGGCTACACCTTC. Translation: CASSLSQAGGYTF.

This clone was picked up one time. The genes are TRBV19 and TRBJ2-3, with 10 bases aligning to TRBD2. Trimming took 5 bases from V and 4 from J; bases not matched to a gene: 3. This CDR3 spans 14 amino acids. Germline-derived CDR1 and CDR2 are LNHDA and SQIVND (reference sequence). The CDR3, as DNA: TGTGCCAGTAGTGCTAGCGGGAGCCCAGATACGCAGTATTTT. It specifies CASSASGSPDTQYF.

This chain joins TRBV4-2 and TRBJ2-3, with 13 positions matching TRBD2. V lost 0 bases to trimming and J lost 0 bases; unmatched junction nucleotides: 9. The CDR3 loop spans 20 amino acids. From germline, CDR1 is LGHNA and CDR2 YNFKEQ. The CDR3 region has the DNA TGTGCCAGCAGCCAAGAGTCGACTAGCGGGGGGTTCGCTAGCACAGATACGCAGTATTTT. It specifies CASSQESTSGGFASTDTQYF.

In this sample, this clone turned up once. The chain joins TRBV29-1 to TRBJ1-1, with D hard to call. Germline CDR1 is SQVTM and CDR2 is ANQGSEA. V gave up 6 bases and J gave up 1 base, with 15 bases separating them. The CDR3 sequence is 14 residues long. This CDR3 is CSVARAGWNTEAFF. Here the CDR3 DNA reads TGCAGCGTGGCGCGAGCAGGCTGGAACACTGAAGCTTTCTTT.

This rearrangement joins TRBV4-1 to TRBJ2-7; TRBD1 aligns across 10 bases. The CDR3 totals 15 residues. Germline V gene data show CDR1 as MGHRA and CDR2 as YSYEKL. The junction had 1 base not matched to a gene; V was cut back by 0 bases and J by 2 bases. This CDR3 is CASSQEGTGAYEQYF. DNA of the CDR3: TGCGCCAGCAGCCAAGAAGGGACAGGGGCCTACGAGCAGTACTTC.

The rearrangement uses TRBV27 and TRBJ1-2; D is uncertain. The CDR3 runs to 13 residues. V was shortened by 8 bases and J by 4 bases, with 14 bases between the two germline ends. Germline lookup yields CDR1 MNHEY and CDR2 SMNVEV (reference sequence). CDR3 DNA sequence: TGTGCCAGCTCCCCCGGAGCCAGCTATGGCTACACCTTC. This codes for CASSPGASYGYTF.

The gene calls are TRBV9 and TRBJ2-7, with TRBD1 identical over 7 bases. This CDR3 comprises 15 residues. CDR1 and CDR2 (germline): SGDLS, YYNGEE. V dropped 3 bases and J dropped 1; count of bases not matched to a gene: 7. The CDR3 DNA reads as TGTGCCAGCAGCGGCTACCGGGACAGATCCTACGAGCAGTACTTC. It encodes CASSGYRDRSYEQYF.

This chain joins TRBV29-1 and TRBJ2-7, with 10 bases fitting TRBD2. The CDR3 is made up of 13 amino acids. The V gene end was trimmed by 5 bases and the J gene end by 4 bases; junction bases not matched to a gene: 5. Germline V gene data show CDR1 as SQVTM and CDR2 as ANQGSEA. CDR3 in DNA: TGCAGCGTTCTAAGCGGGGGGGCTTACGAGCAGTACTTC. It translates to CSVLSGGAYEQYF.

The chain combines TRBV28 with TRBJ2-7, with D uncertain. The CDR3 sequence is 12 residues long. V lost 9 bases, J lost 0 bases, and 9 bases lay in between. CDR1 and CDR2 (germline): MDHEN, SYDVKM. This chain's CDR3 is CASAESSYEQYF. CDR3 bases: TGTGCCAGTGCGGAAAGCTCCTACGAGCAGTACTTC.

V and J are TRBV7-2 and TRBJ1-1, with D perhaps TRBD1 (5 bases). V lost 1 base and J 4 bases, leaving 10 bases between the germline ends. This CDR3 is 14 amino acids long. Per germline, CDR1 SGHTA and CDR2 FQGNSA. DNA for the CDR3: TGTGCCAGCAGCTTAGTGGGGCCCTCCACTGAAGCTTTCTTT. Its translation: CASSLVGPSTEAFF.

This rearrangement joins TRBV10-3 to TRBJ1-3; 7 bases match TRBD1. Germline CDR1 is ENHRY and CDR2 is SYGVKD. The CDR3 length is 16 residues. Trimming cost V 3 bases and J 4 bases; bases outside gene matches: 9. This chain's CDR3 is CAISDYDRAGGNTIYF. The DNA of the CDR3 is TGTGCCATCAGTGATTATGACAGGGCCGGAGGAAACACCATATATTTT.

V usage is TRBV2 and J usage is TRBJ2-1, with a possible D match to TRBD1 (5 bases). Germline CDR1 SNHLY, CDR2 FYNNEI. CDR3 length equals 15 residues. Trimming took off 1 base at V and 8 bases at J, with 15 bases between the two ends. Here the CDR3 DNA reads TGTGCCAGCAGTGAAGGGGGCTGGGGTAGGGATGAGCAGTTCTTC. Encoded protein: CASSEGGWGRDEQFF.

The chain has TRBV4-1 and TRBJ1-2, with TRBD1 identical over 8 bases. The CDR3 runs to 14 residues. Trimming cost V 6 bases and J 4 bases; bases outside gene matches: 7. Germline V gene data show CDR1 as MGHRA and CDR2 as YSYEKL. CDR3 region: CASRRVTGGYGYTF. The DNA of the CDR3 is TGCGCCAGCAGACGAGTAACAGGGGGCTATGGCTACACCTTC.

This clone was found once. The chain links TRBV4-2 to TRBJ1-5; maybe TRBD1 (6 bases). V dropped 1 base and J dropped 7 bases, with 14 bases sitting between them. The germline V gene encodes CDR1 LGHNA and CDR2 YNFKEQ. The CDR3 extends over 15 amino acids. DNA for the CDR3: TGTGCCAGCAGCCAAGTGGCGGGGGCTTACCAGCCCCAGCATTTT. This translates into CASSQVAGAYQPQHF.

The table lists this clone with a count of one. This chain uses TRBV5-8 with TRBJ2-1, with 11 bases fitting TRBD2. Trimming took 4 bases from V and 5 from J; bases not matched to a gene: 5. Germline lookup yields CDR1 SGHTS and CDR2 YDEGEE. CDR3 length equals 15 residues. The CDR3, as DNA: TGTGCCAGCAGCGTAACGGGACTAGCGGACAATGAGCAGTTCTTC. Its protein product is CASSVTGLADNEQFF.

The chain uses TRBV20-1 and TRBJ2-5, with a weak D call TRBD2 (6 bases). V lost 6 bases, J lost 5 bases, and 10 bases lay in between. Germline loops: CDR1 DFQATT, CDR2 SNEGSKA (reference sequence). This CDR3 spans 11 amino acids. The CDR3, as DNA: TGCAGTGCGCGGGGTGGGGAGACCCAGTACTTC. It is translated as CSARGGETQYF.

V usage is TRBV18 and J usage is TRBJ2-5; D might be TRBD2 (5 bases). The ends were cut back, 1 base at V and 2 bases at J, with 8 bases in the middle. Germline values: CDR1 KGHSH, CDR2 LQKENI. The CDR3 is 14 amino acids. CDR3: CASSPRRTQETQYF. The CDR3 nucleotides read TGTGCCAGCTCACCACGCCGGACTCAAGAGACCCAGTACTTC.

A single count supports this clone. The CDR3 is CASSIEGTSGYNEQFF. In DNA form, the CDR3 reads TGTGCCAGTAGTATAGAAGGGACTAGCGGGTACAATGAGCAGTTCTTC. The chain has TRBV19 and TRBJ2-1; 12 bases map to TRBD2. This CDR3 spans 16 amino acids. The V gene's germline CDR1 is LNHDA and CDR2 SQIVND (reference sequence). V lost 0 bases and J lost 4; bases outside the gene matches: 1. The variable domain in full, with the rest retrieved from reference TRBV19 and TRBJ2-1, is DGGITQSPKYLFRKEGQNVTLSCEQNLNHDAMYWYRQDPGQGLRLIYYSQIVNDFQKGDIAEGYSVSREKKESFPLTVTSAQKNPTAFYLCASSIEGTSGYNEQFFGPGTRLTVL.

This rearrangement joins TRBV28 to TRBJ1-1; no reliable D call. The CDR3 has 14 residues. Germline V CDR1 and CDR2: MDHEN, SYDVKM. V was clipped by 5 bases and J by 1 base, with 11 bases between them. This chain's CDR3 is CASSPPSSNTEAFF. The CDR3 nucleotides read TGTGCCAGCAGTCCTCCAAGCTCGAACACTGAAGCTTTCTTT.

V usage is TRBV29-1 and J usage is TRBJ1-1; maybe TRBD1 (5 bases). V dropped 2 bases and J dropped 1 base, with 8 bases sitting between them. The CDR3 loop spans 13 amino acids. Germline V lookup: CDR1 SQVTM, CDR2 ANQGSEA. CDR3 protein: CSVEYRGNTEAFF. The DNA for the CDR3 is TGCAGCGTTGAATATAGGGGGAACACTGAAGCTTTCTTT.

V gene TRBV6-1 combines with J gene TRBJ1-1, with D hard to call. In germline, CDR1 is MNHNS, CDR2 SASEGT. Trimming pared 3 bases from V and 1 base from J, leaving 6 bases between. CDR3 length: 13 amino acids. The CDR3 region is CASSEGRNTEAFF. DNA for the CDR3: TGTGCCAGCAGTGAGGGGAGGAACACTGAAGCTTTCTTT.

V is TRBV9 and J is TRBJ2-5; the match to TRBD1 covers 11 bases. This CDR3 comprises 16 residues. Trimming took 4 bases from V and 1 from J; bases not matched to a gene: 6. Germline assignment: CDR1 SGDLS and CDR2 YYNGEE. As DNA, the CDR3 is TGTGCCAGCAGCATCGGGACAGGGGGATCCCAAGAGACCCAGTACTTC. This codes for CASSIGTGGSQETQYF.

This chain uses TRBV27 with TRBJ1-5; no reliable D call. Trimming shortened V by 6 bases and J by 1 base, and 13 bases separated the two germline ends. The CDR3 covers 15 residues. In germline, CDR1 is MNHEY, CDR2 SMNVEV (reference sequence). For the CDR3, the DNA is TGTGCCAGCAGCCTATGGCCCGGGAGCAATCAGCCCCAGCATTTT. It yields the protein CASSLWPGSNQPQHF.

This chain links TRBV19 with TRBJ2-2; 7 nucleotides line up with TRBD1. Trimming cost V 11 bases and J 4 bases; bases outside gene matches: 10. The CDR3 totals 14 residues. The germline gives CDR1 LNHDA, CDR2 SQIVND (reference sequence). CDR3 DNA sequence: TGTGCCTGCGACAGGGCATTGGGCACCGGGGAGCTGTTTTTT. Protein: CACDRALGTGELFF.

V gene TRBV29-1 combines with J gene TRBJ2-7; a possible D gene is TRBD2 (6 bases). CDR3 length equals 15 residues. V lost 6 bases and J lost 0, with 18 bases in between. CDR1 SQVTM and CDR2 ANQGSEA come from the germline V gene. CDR3: CSVGGDRGFSYEQYF. In DNA, the CDR3 is TGCAGCGTCGGGGGTGATCGAGGGTTCTCCTACGAGCAGTACTTC.

This chain connects TRBV28 to TRBJ2-5; perhaps TRBD2 as D (7 bases). Germline V gives CDR1 MDHEN, CDR2 SYDVKM. CDR3 length: 14 residues. Trimming removed 5 bases from V and 3 bases from J, with 13 bases in between. In nucleotides, the CDR3 is TGTGCCAGCAGTCCCCAGGGGAGGGAAGAGACCCAGTACTTC. Encoded protein: CASSPQGREETQYF.

The gene calls are TRBV5-1 and TRBJ2-7, with D possibly being TRBD2 (6 bases). Trimming cost V 0 bases and J 3 bases, with 10 bases left between them. Germline lookup yields CDR1 SGHRS and CDR2 YFSETQ. The CDR3 spans 14 residues. DNA of the CDR3: TGCGCCAGCAGCTTGGAGGGGAGGATCTACGAGCAGTACTTC. Amino acid sequence: CASSLEGRIYEQYF. The full variable domain, its missing parts supplied by reference TRBV5-1 and TRBJ2-7, is KAGVTQTPRYLIKTRGQQVTLSCSPISGHRSVSWYQQTPGQGLQFLFEYFSETQRNKGNFPGRFSGRQFSNSRSEMNVSTLELGDSALYLCASSLEGRIYEQYFGPGTRLTVT.

J is TRBJ2-3 and V is TRBV7-9; TRBD1 might be the D (6 bases). The CDR3 length is 17 residues. CDR1 and CDR2 from the germline V gene are SEHNR and FQNEAQ (reference sequence). The V end was cut by 3 bases, the J end by 1 base, with 17 bases between. DNA of the CDR3: TGTGCCAGCAGCTTTGGGGCCAGAGGGGGACGCACAGATACGCAGTATTTT. This sequence encodes CASSFGARGGRTDTQYF.

This sequence joins TRBV28 and TRBJ1-2, with D tentatively TRBD1 (5 bases). There are 14 residues in the CDR3. CDR1 and CDR2 (germline): MDHEN, SYDVKM. Trimming pared 6 bases from V and 2 bases from J, leaving 13 bases between. The CDR3 sequence: CASSPETVNYGYTF. The CDR3 DNA follows: TGTGCCAGCAGCCCCGAGACAGTGAACTATGGCTACACCTTC.

The chain employs TRBV5-8 and TRBJ2-3; the D is unclear. V shed 3 bases and J shed 0 bases, with 14 bases lying between them. Germline assignment: CDR1 SGHTS and CDR2 YDEGEE. The CDR3 totals 16 residues. The CDR3 protein is CASSSRILASTDTQYF. DNA for the CDR3: TGTGCCAGCAGCTCAAGAATACTTGCTAGCACAGATACGCAGTATTTT. The whole variable domain, filled in from reference TRBV5-8 and TRBJ2-3, reads EAGVTQSPTHLIKTRGQQATLRCSPISGHTSVYWYQQALGLGLQFLLWYDEGEERNRGNFPPRFSGRQFPNYSSELNVNALELEDSALYLCASSSRILASTDTQYFGPGTRLTVL.

This chain connects TRBV11-2 to TRBJ2-7, with 9 bases lining up with TRBD1. V dropped 5 bases and J dropped 5; count of bases not matched to a gene: 7. Germline CDR1 SGHAT, CDR2 FQNNGV. This CDR3 has 14 amino acids. The CDR3 sequence is CASSPTGGNDEQYF. The CDR3 DNA sequence: TGTGCCAGCAGCCCCACAGGGGGCAACGACGAGCAGTACTTC.